Listed below are T cell receptor beta chains from one sample, sequenced in a study of blood T cell repertoires in COVID-19. The repertoire was sequenced with immunoSEQ multiplex PCR; TCRdb's copy has only in-frame clones and lacks some. Here the sample spans some 78,000 clones, about 83% being singletons. The sequenced material came from peripheral blood. The source is a man in his fifties or sixties with acute or convalescent COVID-19. CDR3s include the opening cysteine and the closing phenylalanine or tryptophan. Fields, in order: clone size, V gene, D gene, J gene, CDR3 protein, CDR3 DNA. D genes are given only for firm matches. The listing skips clone size in some rows; elsewhere it reads once, few, many or a size class.

NA	TRBV5-1	TRBD2	TRBJ2-7	CASSVERGPTYEQYF	TGCGCCAGCAGCGTAGAGCGGGGGCCAACCTACGAGCAGTACTTC
many	TRBV28	NA	TRBJ1-6	CASSFGGVGSPLHF	TGTGCCAGCAGTTTTGGAGGGGTCGGGTCCCCCCTCCACTTT
NA	TRBV3-1/TRBV3-2	TRBD1	TRBJ2-1	CASSRDRRTYEQFF	TGTGCCAGCAGCCGGGACAGAAGAACTTATGAGCAGTTCTTC
few	TRBV6-2/TRBV6-3	TRBD2	TRBJ2-3	CASSSPSGRAPDTQYF	TGTGCCAGCAGTTCTCCTAGCGGGAGGGCCCCAGATACGCAGTATTTT
NA	TRBV11-2	NA	TRBJ2-5	CASRGGGRQPETQYF	TGTGCCAGCAGGGGGGGAGGACGGCAGCCGGAGACCCAGTACTTC
NA	TRBV5-1	TRBD2	TRBJ2-7	CASSLVGSGSGEQYF	TGCGCCAGCAGCTTGGTTGGTAGCGGGAGCGGCGAGCAGTACTTC
few	TRBV9	TRBD1	TRBJ1-4	CASSAGDREKLFF	TGTGCCAGCAGCGCAGGGGACAGAGAAAAACTGTTTTTT
few	TRBV5-6	NA	TRBJ2-5	CASSLMGGETQYF	TGTGCCAGCAGCTTGATGGGGGGAGAGACCCAGTACTTC
NA	TRBV4-1	NA	TRBJ1-4	CASSQDNREITKLFF	TGCGCCAGCAGCCAAGATAACAGGGAAATAACAAAACTGTTTTTT
NA	TRBV6-2/TRBV6-3	NA	TRBJ1-3	CASSYDGGSGNTIYF	TGTGCCAGCAGTTACGACGGGGGCTCTGGAAACACCATATATTTT
NA	TRBV11-3	NA	TRBJ2-3	CASSGTSTDTQYF	TGTGCCAGCAGCGGGACTAGCACAGATACGCAGTATTTT
NA	TRBV7-2	TRBD2	TRBJ2-2	CASSLVGSGHSNTGELFF	TGTGCCAGCAGCTTAGTCGGTAGCGGGCACTCGAACACCGGGGAGCTGTTTTTT
NA	TRBV11-2	NA	TRBJ2-2	CASSSSGPGELFF	TGTGCCAGCAGCTCAAGCGGTCCCGGGGAGCTGTTTTTT
NA	TRBV4-1	NA	TRBJ1-1	CASSPGIDTEAFF	TGCGCCAGCAGTCCAGGGATTGATACTGAAGCTTTCTTT
once	TRBV4-1	NA	TRBJ2-4	CASSQARETLASQGAKNIQYF	TGCGCCAGCAGCCAAGCTCGAGAGACTCTAGCGTCTCAAGGGGCCAAAAACATTCAGTACTTC
once	TRBV2	TRBD1	TRBJ1-2	CASSDRGYYGYTF	TGTGCCAGCAGTGACAGGGGGTACTATGGCTACACCTTC
NA	TRBV18	NA	TRBJ2-5	CASSPIGGETQYF	TGTGCCAGCTCACCAATCGGGGGAGAGACCCAGTACTTC
NA	TRBV5-1	NA	TRBJ2-2	CASSLGQAGELFF	TGCGCCAGCAGCTTGGGGCAGGCCGGGGAGCTGTTTTTT
NA	TRBV10-3	TRBD1	TRBJ1-1	CAISATGRREAFF	TGTGCCATCAGTGCGACAGGGCGTCGTGAAGCTTTCTTT
NA	TRBV4-3	TRBD2	TRBJ2-1	CASSQDRTSGGADEQFF	TGCGCCAGCAGCCAAGATCGGACTAGCGGGGGGGCCGATGAGCAGTTCTTC
once	TRBV6-5	NA	TRBJ2-7	CASIQGPYYEQYF	TGTGCCAGCATCCAGGGGCCTTACTACGAGCAGTACTTC
NA	TRBV12-3/TRBV12-4	TRBD1	TRBJ1-2	CASIDRVGGYTF	TGTGCCAGCATAGACAGGGTTGGCGGCTACACCTTC
once	TRBV4-3	TRBD2	TRBJ2-5	CASSQGGGLQETQYF	TGCGCCAGCAGCCAAGGGGGGGGTTTACAAGAGACCCAGTACTTC
NA	TRBV7-2	NA	TRBJ2-5	CASSLNPGKETQYF	TGTGCCAGCAGCTTGAATCCGGGAAAAGAGACCCAGTACTTC
NA	TRBV28	NA	TRBJ2-1	CASSSPPQGNEQFF	TGTGCCAGCAGTTCCCCACCACAGGGAAATGAGCAGTTCTTC
NA	TRBV3-1/TRBV3-2	TRBD2	TRBJ2-1	CASSGLGVGGEQFF	TGTGCCAGCAGCGGACTAGGGGTTGGAGGTGAGCAGTTCTTC
many	TRBV5-6	TRBD1	TRBJ2-1	CASSRGQGNYNEQFF	TGTGCCAGCAGCCGGGGACAGGGGAACTACAATGAGCAGTTCTTC
NA	TRBV3-1/TRBV3-2	TRBD1	TRBJ1-5	CASSRAGGDNQPQHF	TGTGCCAGCAGCCGGGCAGGGGGTGACAATCAGCCCCAGCATTTT
NA	TRBV7-2	NA	TRBJ1-1	CASSLGPGNTEAFF	TGTGCCAGCAGCTTAGGGCCGGGGAACACTGAAGCTTTCTTT
NA	TRBV24-1	TRBD2	TRBJ2-3	CATSASLAGDSKGTDTQYF	TGTGCCACCAGTGCCTCCCTAGCGGGAGACTCCAAAGGCACAGATACGCAGTATTTT
NA	TRBV18	NA	TRBJ2-7	CASSPLTVGEQYF	TGTGCCAGCTCACCCCTCACGGTTGGCGAGCAGTACTTC
NA	TRBV19	NA	TRBJ1-5	CASEVANQPQHF	TGTGCCAGTGAGGTTGCGAATCAGCCCCAGCATTTT
NA	TRBV5-5	TRBD1	TRBJ1-1	CASSTTGGVWTEAFF	TGTGCCAGCAGCACAACAGGGGGCGTATGGACTGAAGCTTTCTTT
once	TRBV12-5	TRBD2	TRBJ2-7	CASAISGSSYEQYF	TGTGCTAGTGCCATAAGCGGGAGCTCCTACGAGCAGTACTTC
medium-sized	TRBV19	NA	TRBJ1-2	CASSIGPTGLRGYTF	TGTGCCAGTAGTATAGGACCGACAGGATTACGTGGCTACACCTTC
NA	TRBV3-1/TRBV3-2	NA	TRBJ1-6	CASSQVAGESPLHF	TGTGCCAGCAGCCAAGTGGCAGGGGAATCACCCCTCCACTTT
NA	TRBV10-1	TRBD2	TRBJ2-3	CASSEREGTDTQYF	TGCGCCAGCAGTGAGCGGGAGGGCACAGATACGCAGTATTTT
NA	TRBV7-9	TRBD1	TRBJ2-1	CASKGGQNVYNEQFF	TGTGCCAGCAAAGGGGGACAGAACGTCTACAATGAGCAGTTCTTC
NA	TRBV9	TRBD1	TRBJ2-1	CASSADPGQKFF	TGTGCCAGCAGCGCCGACCCGGGACAGAAGTTCTTC
NA	TRBV28	NA	TRBJ2-6	CASRGGGSSGANVLTF	TGTGCCAGCAGGGGAGGGGGAAGCTCTGGGGCCAACGTCCTGACTTTC
NA	TRBV18	NA	TRBJ1-3	CASSPTAGTRLGNTIYF	TGTGCCAGCTCACCCACGGCCGGCACAAGACTCGGAAACACCATATATTTT
NA	TRBV18	TRBD2	TRBJ2-5	CASSPGLAETQYF	TGTGCCAGCTCACCAGGACTAGCCGAGACCCAGTACTTC
NA	TRBV24-1	TRBD1	TRBJ2-2	CATGQYTGELFF	TGTGCCACGGGACAGTACACCGGGGAGCTGTTTTTT
NA	TRBV24-1	NA	TRBJ2-1	CATSDTRTAYNEQFF	TGTGCCACCAGTGATACCCGGACAGCCTACAATGAGCAGTTCTTC
once	TRBV27	NA	TRBJ1-3	CASSLMPGSGNTIYF	TGTGCCAGCAGTTTAATGCCCGGTTCTGGAAACACCATATATTTT
NA	TRBV7-2	TRBD2	TRBJ2-7	CASSLGGGPWEQYF	TGTGCCAGCAGCTTAGGCGGGGGGCCGTGGGAGCAGTACTTC
NA	TRBV21-1	NA	TRBJ1-4	CASSAGDIATNEKLFF	TGTGCCAGCAGCGCCGGTGACATTGCAACTAATGAAAAACTGTTTTTT
NA	TRBV28	NA	TRBJ2-4	CASSLLTEGKNIQYF	TGTGCCAGCAGTTTATTGACCGAGGGAAAAAACATTCAGTACTTC
NA	TRBV19	TRBD2	TRBJ2-1	CASSIGTSGMNEQFF	TGTGCCAGTAGTATTGGGACTAGCGGGATGAATGAGCAGTTCTTC
NA	TRBV4-1	NA	TRBJ2-5	CASSQVTAKETQYF	TGCGCCAGCAGCCAAGTGACAGCGAAAGAGACCCAGTACTTC
NA	TRBV7-2	NA	TRBJ1-5	CASSPTVNQPQHF	TGTGCCAGCAGCCCGACAGTGAATCAGCCCCAGCATTTT
NA	TRBV28	NA	TRBJ1-2	CASSLANYGYTF	TGTGCCAGCAGTCTTGCTAACTATGGCTACACCTTC